What follows are 32 T cell receptor beta chains derived from one specimen sequenced in a study of T-cell reconstitution after alpha-beta-depleted transplantation in children. Preparation of the TCRbeta library involved a method that used unique molecular identifiers. TCRdb reprocessed the PCR reads with MiXCR, giving one entry per CDR3 protein. The data show over 150,000 distinct CDR3 sequences, around 5.9% seen once. Sequencing was performed on PBMCs, taken before TCRalphabeta/CD19-depleted stem cell transplant. Receptors were obtained from a girl under three years old with combined immunodeficiency, due to receive a stem cell transplant.

In this sample, this clonotype turned up many times. This chain connects TRBV4-2 to TRBJ2-7; 7 nucleotides match TRBD1. Germline assignment: CDR1 LGHNA and CDR2 YNFKEQ. This CDR3 spans 14 amino acids. V lost 5 bases to trimming and J lost 1 base; unmatched junction nucleotides: 5. The CDR3 DNA follows: TGTGCCAGCAGCGAGGGACAGCCGTCCTACGAGCAGTACTTC. Translating it yields CASSEGQPSYEQYF.

The V gene is TRBV9, the J gene TRBJ2-7; D is unresolved. Germline V gene lookup returns CDR1 SGDLS and CDR2 YYNGEE. The CDR3 extends over 15 amino acids. With 0 bases removed from V and 4 bases from J, the gap between germline ends came to 14 bases. CDR3 in DNA: TGTGCCAGCAGCGTAGGATCCCAGGACCCATACGAGCAGTACTTC. This translates into CASSVGSQDPYEQYF.

This clonotype showed up many times. The chain carries TRBV24-1 and TRBJ2-2; the D gene is possibly TRBD2 (6 bases). Trimming stripped 6 bases from V and 3 bases from J, with 10 bases between. The CDR3 is 14 amino acids. The germline V gene encodes CDR1 KGHDR and CDR2 SFDVKD. In DNA, the CDR3 is TGTGCCACCAGTCCCGGGAGATACACCGGGGAGCTGTTTTTT. This sequence encodes CATSPGRYTGELFF.

This clonotype appeared many times. V is TRBV28 and J is TRBJ1-1; TRBD1 matches at 10 bases. The CDR3 has 15 residues. V was pared by 5 bases and J by 2 bases, with 5 bases of the junction left unmatched. The germline V gene has CDR1 MDHEN and CDR2 SYDVKM. In nucleotides, the CDR3 is TGTGCCAGCAGTCCCTGGACAGGGGGAAACACTGAAGCTTTCTTT. It codes for CASSPWTGGNTEAFF.

This clonotype was recorded at least ten times. V gene TRBV5-1 combines with J gene TRBJ1-3; no reliable D call. Between the trimmed V and J ends, which lost 5 bases and 6 bases, there was a span of 12 bases. Germline CDR1 SGHRS, CDR2 YFSETQ. CDR3 length equals 13 residues. DNA of the CDR3: TGCGCCAGCAGGGAGGAAAGGGAAAACACCATATATTTT. It codes for CASREERENTIYF.

This clonotype was seen more than once but under ten times. The chain's CDR3 is CASTLDRSYNEQFF. The CDR3 DNA reads as TGTGCCAGCACCCTGGACAGGAGCTACAATGAGCAGTTCTTC. The V and J genes are TRBV7-9 and TRBJ2-1; 7 bases match TRBD1. This CDR3 has 14 amino acids. V shed 7 bases and J 3 bases; nucleotides not matched to a gene: 6. Germline CDR1 reads SEHNR; CDR2 reads FQNEAQ (reference sequence).

This clonotype was counted between two and nine times. The V call is TRBV7-2, the J call TRBJ2-5; 8 bases align to TRBD1. Germline trimming cut 3 bases from V and 5 bases from J; bases unmatched to any gene: 11. This CDR3 is built from 16 residues. In germline, CDR1 is SGHTA, CDR2 FQGNSA. As DNA, the CDR3 is TGTGCCAGCAGCTTGGACAGGGTGACGATTTTGGAGACCCAGTACTTC. Its translation: CASSLDRVTILETQYF.

This clonotype occurred many times. This chain joins TRBV12-3 or TRBV12-4 and TRBJ2-2; D not resolved. Trimming took off 10 bases at V and 6 bases at J, with 12 bases between the two ends. This CDR3 comprises 12 residues. Here the CDR3 DNA reads TGTGCCACCCCGGATGCCCCCGGGGAGCTGTTTTTT. This sequence encodes CATPDAPGELFF.

This clonotype has ten or more counts. The chain is built from TRBV5-6 and TRBJ1-1, with D unresolved. The CDR3 contains 14 residues. V was trimmed by 1 base and J by 0 bases, leaving 7 bases between them. CDR1 and CDR2 (germline): SGHDT, YYEEEE. CDR3 in DNA: TGTGCCAGCAGCTTGTCACCGATGAACACTGAAGCTTTCTTT. Its protein is CASSLSPMNTEAFF.

This chain connects TRBV19 to TRBJ2-1; possibly TRBD1 or TRBD2 for D (5 bases each). Germline CDR1 and CDR2: LNHDA and SQIVND (reference sequence). Trimming took 1 base from V and 7 from J, leaving 14 bases between them. The CDR3 length is 15 residues. CDR3 in amino acids: CASSIVPRENNEQFF. CDR3 DNA: TGTGCCAGTAGTATAGTCCCCAGGGAGAATAATGAGCAGTTCTTC. Combining the CDR3 with reference TRBV19 and TRBJ2-1 gives the whole variable domain DGGITQSPKYLFRKEGQNVTLSCEQNLNHDAMYWYRQDPGQGLRLIYYSQIVNDFQKGDIAEGYSVSREKKESFPLTVTSAQKNPTAFYLCASSIVPRENNEQFFGPGTRLTVL.

Only a few counts were recorded for this clonotype. This chain joins TRBV6-6 and TRBJ2-3, with 9 nucleotides matching TRBD1. The CDR3 sequence is 20 residues long. In germline, CDR1 is MNHNY, CDR2 SVGAGI (reference sequence). V lost 2 bases to trimming and J lost 1 base; unmatched junction nucleotides: 16. The CDR3 bases are TGTGCCAGCAGTTACCCGCCCGGGACAGGGTCTCCAGCCGGCACAGATACGCAGTATTTT. Translating gives CASSYPPGTGSPAGTDTQYF.

This rearrangement joins TRBV4-1 to TRBJ1-2; 11 positions agree with TRBD1. Germline V gene lookup returns CDR1 MGHRA and CDR2 YSYEKL. CDR3 length equals 15 residues. The J segment lost 2 bases and the V segment lost 4 bases, leaving 3 bases of the junction unmatched. The CDR3 sequence is CASSPGQGANYGYTF. Written as DNA, the CDR3 is TGCGCCAGCAGCCCCGGACAGGGGGCAAACTATGGCTACACCTTC.

This clonotype was seen many times. V usage is TRBV12-3 or TRBV12-4 and J usage is TRBJ2-4, with 7 bases identical to TRBD2. The CDR3 extends over 15 amino acids. V lost 6 bases and J lost 0; bases outside the gene matches: 5. The CDR3 nucleotides are TGTGCCAGCAGCCCTAGCGGAAGAGCCAAAAACATTCAGTACTTC. It specifies CASSPSGRAKNIQYF.

There are many counts of this clonotype. The chain has TRBV6-2 or TRBV6-3 and TRBJ2-3; no clear D gene. V was shortened by 6 bases and J by 5 bases, with 12 bases between the two germline ends. The CDR3 runs to 13 residues. Germline values: CDR1 MNHEY, CDR2 SVGEGT. The CDR3 spells CASSPSMVDTQYF. CDR3 DNA: TGTGCCAGCAGCCCCTCGATGGTAGATACGCAGTATTTT.

This clonotype was seen at least ten times. This chain links TRBV12-3 or TRBV12-4 with TRBJ1-1; tentatively, D is TRBD1 (5 bases). This CDR3 has 12 residues. Trimming cost V 7 bases and J 5 bases, with 11 bases left between them. CDR3 region: CASTLGGTEAFF. DNA for the CDR3: TGTGCCAGCACCTTGGGGGGTACTGAAGCTTTCTTT.

This clonotype was seen many times. J is TRBJ2-2 and V is TRBV27; D unresolved. V was trimmed by 6 bases and J by 4 bases, leaving 6 bases between them. The CDR3 is made up of 12 amino acids. Germline V gene lookup returns CDR1 MNHEY and CDR2 SMNVEV (reference sequence). Here the CDR3 reads CASRRSTGELFF. CDR3 bases: TGTGCCAGCAGGCGGTCCACCGGGGAGCTGTTTTTT.

This clonotype was observed many times. This chain joins TRBV21-1 and TRBJ2-1; TRBD1 is taken as the D call from the table, unchecked against the DNA. TRBV21-1 is flagged as a pseudogene. The CDR3 is made up of 14 amino acids. CDR3 sequence: CASTPETGFNEQFF. The CDR3 DNA sequence: TGTGCCAGCACCCCGGAGACAGGATTCAATGAGCAGTTCTTC.

This clonotype was counted at least ten times. V is TRBV5-1 and J is TRBJ2-7; 9 bases map to TRBD1. V was pared by 1 base and J by 4 bases, with 6 bases of the junction left unmatched. Germline loops: CDR1 SGHRS, CDR2 YFSETQ. The CDR3 runs to 15 residues. In DNA, the CDR3 is TGCGCCAGCAGCTTGACAGGGGGCTTGTCGTACGAGCAGTACTTC. Translating gives CASSLTGGLSYEQYF.

This clonotype was recorded many times. The rearrangement links TRBV7-9 to TRBJ1-5, with 7 nucleotides matching TRBD1. V lost 4 bases and J lost 3; bases outside the gene matches: 3. The CDR3 has 14 residues. Germline V gives CDR1 SEHNR, CDR2 FQNEAQ (reference sequence). The CDR3, as DNA: TGTGCCAGCAGCTCCGACAGGGACAATCAGCCCCAGCATTTT. Protein sequence: CASSSDRDNQPQHF.

At least ten counts were recorded for this clonotype. V and J are TRBV24-1 and TRBJ2-5, with 7 bases matching TRBD1. Germline V gives CDR1 KGHDR, CDR2 SFDVKD. The trim removed 1 base at V and 4 bases at J, leaving 5 bases unmatched. The length of the CDR3 is 15 residues. CDR3 sequence: CATSDLGAGGETQYF. The CDR3 DNA is TGTGCCACCAGTGATTTAGGGGCAGGGGGAGAGACCCAGTACTTC.

This clonotype was counted many times. The chain recombines TRBV4-1 with TRBJ2-7; possibly TRBD1 or TRBD2 for D (5 bases each). Germline lookup yields CDR1 MGHRA and CDR2 YSYEKL. This CDR3 region has 15 residues. The germline V and J ends were trimmed by 1 base and 2 bases, with 12 bases remaining between them. CDR3 protein: CASSQGSQGPYEQYF. The DNA of the CDR3 is TGCGCCAGCAGCCAAGGAAGTCAGGGACCCTACGAGCAGTACTTC.

This clonotype came up a few times. V usage is TRBV12-3 or TRBV12-4 and J usage is TRBJ2-1, with D perhaps matching TRBD2 (6 bases). The CDR3 totals 12 residues. V gave up 4 bases and J gave up 6 bases, with 7 bases separating them. CDR3 sequence reads: CASSSGLNEQFF. The CDR3 DNA reads as TGTGCCAGCAGTTCGGGACTCAATGAGCAGTTCTTC.

The V and J genes are TRBV20-1 and TRBJ1-5; 7 bases map to TRBD1. Germline CDR1 DFQATT, CDR2 SNEGSKA (reference sequence). With V trimmed by 0 bases and J by 0 bases, 8 bases remained unmatched. The CDR3 length is 17 residues. The CDR3 sequence is CSARDRWGQNSNQPQHF. CDR3 bases: TGCAGTGCTAGAGATCGTTGGGGACAGAATAGCAATCAGCCCCAGCATTTT.

This clonotype has ten or more counts. The chain carries TRBV12-3 or TRBV12-4 and TRBJ1-5; perhaps TRBD1 as D (6 bases). The CDR3 is 13 residues long. Trimming took 5 bases from V and 5 from J, leaving 10 bases between them. CDR3 nucleotide sequence: TGTGCCAGCAGTGGACAGAATTATCAGCCCCAGCATTTT. This encodes CASSGQNYQPQHF.

This clonotype occurred many times. The chain links TRBV7-8 to TRBJ2-6; 8 bases are shared with TRBD1. Germline values: CDR1 SGHVS, CDR2 FQNEAQ. V gave up 0 bases and J gave up 2 bases; unmatched junction bases: 3. The CDR3 sequence is 17 residues long. The CDR3 DNA is TGTGCCAGCAGCTTAGCGGACAGGGAGGCTGGGGCCAACGTCCTGACTTTC. Translated, it gives CASSLADREAGANVLTF. Drawing the rest from reference TRBV7-8 and TRBJ2-6, the complete variable domain is GAGVSQSPRYKVAKRGQDVALRCDPISGHVSLFWYQQALGQGPEFLTYFQNEAQLDKSGLPSDRFFAERPEGSVSTLKIQRTQQEDSAVYLCASSLADREAGANVLTFGAGSRLTVL.

This clonotype was recorded at least ten times. The CDR3 loop is CASSLSGTGLEAFF. CDR3 DNA: TGCGCCAGCAGCTTGTCCGGGACAGGGCTTGAAGCTTTCTTT. V gene TRBV5-1 combines with J gene TRBJ1-1, with TRBD1 matching over 9 bases. Germline loops: CDR1 SGHRS, CDR2 YFSETQ. CDR3 length equals 14 residues. V gave up 1 base and J gave up 7 bases; unmatched junction bases: 5.

This clonotype was counted at least ten times. The rearrangement uses TRBV20-1 and TRBJ2-7; 8 positions match TRBD1. After removal of 4 bases from V and 0 bases from J, the junction contained 5 bases not matched to a gene. This CDR3 contains 14 residues. CDR1 is DFQATT and CDR2 is SNEGSKA in the germline V gene (reference sequence). The CDR3: CSANRQGPSYEQYF. CDR3 in DNA: TGCAGTGCTAACCGACAGGGGCCCTCCTACGAGCAGTACTTC.

This clonotype was picked up many times. The chain combines TRBV5-1 with TRBJ2-7; tentatively, D is TRBD1 (5 bases). Trimming shortened V by 4 bases and J by 2 bases, and 16 bases separated the two germline ends. CDR3 length equals 15 residues. Germline CDR1 reads SGHRS; CDR2 reads YFSETQ. CDR3 bases: TGCGCCAGCAGCCCGGACACAGTCAGCGCCTACGAGCAGTACTTC. Amino acid sequence: CASSPDTVSAYEQYF.

This clonotype was seen ten or more times. The rearrangement uses TRBV4-3 and TRBJ2-3, with D hard to call. The CDR3 runs 15 residues. V shed 10 bases and J shed 0 bases, with 17 bases lying between them. The germline V gene encodes CDR1 LGHNA and CDR2 YSLEER. The CDR3 is CATTRGTSSTDTQYF. CDR3 in DNA: TGCGCCACCACGCGCGGAACTTCTAGCACAGATACGCAGTATTTT.

This clonotype showed up many times. The V and J genes are TRBV12-3 or TRBV12-4 and TRBJ2-3; TRBD2 is a possible D gene (5 bases). Trimming removed 3 bases at V and 6 bases at J, with 13 bases between. CDR3 length equals 14 residues. The CDR3 loop reads CASSFLAGRDTQYF. Here the CDR3 DNA reads TGTGCCAGCAGTTTCCTAGCAGGTCGCGATACGCAGTATTTT.

This clonotype has at least ten counts. The chain is built from TRBV28 and TRBJ2-1; TRBD2 aligns across 9 bases. The V segment lost 2 bases and the J segment 10 bases; nucleotides outside the gene matches: 9. Germline V gene lookup returns CDR1 MDHEN and CDR2 SYDVKM. The CDR3 consists of 15 residues. CDR3 sequence reads: CASSLGLAGPPEQFF. Here the CDR3 DNA reads TGTGCCAGCAGTTTAGGCCTAGCGGGACCCCCCGAGCAGTTCTTC.

This clonotype was detected ten times or more. The chain couples TRBV6-2 or TRBV6-3 to TRBJ2-5; D may be TRBD2 (5 bases). Germline CDR1 and CDR2: MNHEY and SVGEGT. The CDR3 covers 12 residues. The V end lost 0 bases, the J end lost 10 bases, and 9 bases lay between the germline ends. The CDR3 reads CASSYSLGVQYF. Written as DNA, the CDR3 is TGTGCCAGCAGTTACTCCCTCGGGGTCCAGTACTTC.